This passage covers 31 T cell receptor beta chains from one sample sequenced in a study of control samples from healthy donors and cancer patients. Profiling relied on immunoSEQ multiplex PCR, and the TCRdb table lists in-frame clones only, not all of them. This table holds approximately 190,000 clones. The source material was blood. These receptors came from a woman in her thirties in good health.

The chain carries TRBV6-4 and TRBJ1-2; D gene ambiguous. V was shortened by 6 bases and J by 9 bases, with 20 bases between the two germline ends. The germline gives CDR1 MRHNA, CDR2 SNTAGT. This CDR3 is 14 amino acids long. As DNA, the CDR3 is TGTGCCAGCAGCAGTGGAGCGGACCCCGGTCGCTACACCTTC. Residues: CASSSGADPGRYTF.

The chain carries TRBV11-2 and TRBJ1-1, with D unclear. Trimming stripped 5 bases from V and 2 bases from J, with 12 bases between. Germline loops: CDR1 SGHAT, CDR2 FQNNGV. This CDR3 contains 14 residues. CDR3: CASSHTHGNTEAFF. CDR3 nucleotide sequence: TGTGCCAGCAGCCATACACACGGCAACACTGAAGCTTTCTTT. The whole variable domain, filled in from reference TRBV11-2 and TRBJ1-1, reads EAGVAQSPRYKIIEKRQSVAFWCNPISGHATLYWYQQILGQGPKLLIQFQNNGVVDDSQLPKDRFSAERLKGVDSTLKIQPAKLEDSAVYLCASSHTHGNTEAFFGQGTRLTVV.

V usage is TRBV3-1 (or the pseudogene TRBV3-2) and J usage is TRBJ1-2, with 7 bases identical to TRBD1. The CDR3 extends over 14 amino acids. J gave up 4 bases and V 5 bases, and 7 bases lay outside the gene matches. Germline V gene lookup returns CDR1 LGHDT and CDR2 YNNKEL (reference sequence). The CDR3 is CASSNWDSLYGYTF. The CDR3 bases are TGTGCCAGCAGCAATTGGGACAGCCTCTATGGCTACACCTTC.

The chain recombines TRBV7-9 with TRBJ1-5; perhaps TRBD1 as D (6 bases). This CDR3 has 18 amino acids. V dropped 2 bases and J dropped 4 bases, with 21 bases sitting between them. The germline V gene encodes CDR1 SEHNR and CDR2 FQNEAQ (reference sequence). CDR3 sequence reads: CASSLSGTGSHLNQPQHF. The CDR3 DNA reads TGTGCCAGCAGCTTATCAGGTACAGGGTCCCACTTAAATCAGCCCCAGCATTTT. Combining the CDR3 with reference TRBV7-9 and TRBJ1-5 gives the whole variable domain DTGVSQNPRHKITKRGQNVTFRCDPISEHNRLYWYRQTLGQGPEFLTYFQNEAQLEKSRLLSDRFSAERPKGSFSTLEIQRTEQGDSAMYLCASSLSGTGSHLNQPQHFGDGTRLSIL.

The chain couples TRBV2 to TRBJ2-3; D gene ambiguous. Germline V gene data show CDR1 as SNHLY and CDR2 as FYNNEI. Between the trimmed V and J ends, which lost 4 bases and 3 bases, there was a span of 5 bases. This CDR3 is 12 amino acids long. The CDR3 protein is CASSVDTDTQYF. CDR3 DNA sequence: TGTGCCAGCAGTGTTGATACAGATACGCAGTATTTT.

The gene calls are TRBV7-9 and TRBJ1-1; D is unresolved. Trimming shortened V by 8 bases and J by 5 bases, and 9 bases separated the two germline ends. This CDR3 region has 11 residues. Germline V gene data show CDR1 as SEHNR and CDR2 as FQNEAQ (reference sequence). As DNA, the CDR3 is TGTGCCAGCCGCGAGGGAACTGAAGCTTTCTTT. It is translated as CASREGTEAFF.

CDR3 nucleotide sequence: TGCAGCGTTGAGGCAGGTCAAGGCACTGAAGCTTTCTTT. This sequence encodes CSVEAGQGTEAFF. The chain has TRBV29-1 and TRBJ1-1, with D hard to call. V was pared by 3 bases and J by 4 bases, with 12 bases between. The CDR3 is made up of 13 amino acids. Germline V gene lookup returns CDR1 SQVTM and CDR2 ANQGSEA. The entire variable domain, with the rest obtained from reference TRBV29-1 and TRBJ1-1, is as follows: SAVISQKPSRDICQRGTSLTIQCQVDSQVTMMFWYRQQPGQSLTLIATANQGSEATYESGFVIDKFPISRPNLTFSTLTVSNMSPEDSSIYLCSVEAGQGTEAFFGQGTRLTVV.

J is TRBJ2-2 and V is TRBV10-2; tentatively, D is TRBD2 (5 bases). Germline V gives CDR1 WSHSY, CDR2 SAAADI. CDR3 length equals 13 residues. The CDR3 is CASQRGNTGELFF. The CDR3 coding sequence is TGCGCTTCCCAACGGGGGAACACCGGGGAGCTGTTTTTT.

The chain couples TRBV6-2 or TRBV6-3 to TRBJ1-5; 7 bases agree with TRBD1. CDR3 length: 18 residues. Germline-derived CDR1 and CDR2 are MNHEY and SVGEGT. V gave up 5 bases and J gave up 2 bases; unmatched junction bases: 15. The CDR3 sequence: CASSATFRGGVGNQPQHF. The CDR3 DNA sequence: TGTGCCAGCAGTGCCACGTTTCGAGGGGGCGTCGGCAATCAGCCCCAGCATTTT.

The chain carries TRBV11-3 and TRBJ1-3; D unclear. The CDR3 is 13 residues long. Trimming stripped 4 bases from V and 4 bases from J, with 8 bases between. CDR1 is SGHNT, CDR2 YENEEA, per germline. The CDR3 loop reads CASSSIGGNTIYF. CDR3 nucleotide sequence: TGTGCCAGCAGCTCGATAGGCGGAAACACCATATATTTT.

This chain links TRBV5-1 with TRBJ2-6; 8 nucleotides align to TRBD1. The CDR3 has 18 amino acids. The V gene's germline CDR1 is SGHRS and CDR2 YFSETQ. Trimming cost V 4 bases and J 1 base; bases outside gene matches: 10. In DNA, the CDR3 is TGCGCCAGCAGCGTTGGAACCCGACAGGGGTCTGGGGCCAACGTCCTGACTTTC. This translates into CASSVGTRQGSGANVLTF.

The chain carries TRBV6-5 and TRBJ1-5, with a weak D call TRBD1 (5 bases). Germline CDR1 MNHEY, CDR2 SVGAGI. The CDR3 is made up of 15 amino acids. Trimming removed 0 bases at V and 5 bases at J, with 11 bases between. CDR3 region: CASSYSGGIDQPQHF. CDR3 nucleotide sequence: TGTGCCAGCAGTTACTCTGGGGGGATAGATCAGCCCCAGCATTTT.

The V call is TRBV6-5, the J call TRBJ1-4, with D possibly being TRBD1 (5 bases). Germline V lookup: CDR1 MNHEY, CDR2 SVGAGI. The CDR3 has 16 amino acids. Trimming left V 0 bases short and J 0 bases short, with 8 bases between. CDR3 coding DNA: TGTGCCAGCAGTTACTCGGGGACCGCAACTAATGAAAAACTGTTTTTT. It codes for CASSYSGTATNEKLFF.

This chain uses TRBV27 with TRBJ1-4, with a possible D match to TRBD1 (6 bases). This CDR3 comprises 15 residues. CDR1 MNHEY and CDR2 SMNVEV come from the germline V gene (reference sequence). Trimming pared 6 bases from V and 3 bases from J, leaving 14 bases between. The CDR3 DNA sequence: TGTGCCAGCAGGAGCCAGGGGTTGCCTAATGAAAAACTGTTTTTT. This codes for CASRSQGLPNEKLFF.

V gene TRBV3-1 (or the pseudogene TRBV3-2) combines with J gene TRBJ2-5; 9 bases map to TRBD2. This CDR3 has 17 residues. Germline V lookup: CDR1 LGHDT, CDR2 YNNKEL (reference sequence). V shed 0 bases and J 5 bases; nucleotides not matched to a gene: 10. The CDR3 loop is CASSQDQPAGGPETQYF. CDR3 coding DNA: TGTGCCAGCAGCCAAGATCAGCCCGCGGGGGGGCCGGAGACCCAGTACTTC.

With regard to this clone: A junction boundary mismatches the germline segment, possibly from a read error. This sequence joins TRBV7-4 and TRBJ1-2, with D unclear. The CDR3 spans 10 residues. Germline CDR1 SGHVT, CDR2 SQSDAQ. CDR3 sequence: CASSLDEGSF. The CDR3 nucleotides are TGTGCCAGCAGCTTAGATGAGGGCAGCTTC.

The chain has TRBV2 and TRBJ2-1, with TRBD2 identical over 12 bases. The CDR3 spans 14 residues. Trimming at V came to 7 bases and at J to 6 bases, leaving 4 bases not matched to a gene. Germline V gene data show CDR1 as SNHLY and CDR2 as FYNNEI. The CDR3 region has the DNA TGTGCCAGCACGGAACTAGCGGGGGGCAATGAGCAGTTCTTC. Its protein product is CASTELAGGNEQFF.

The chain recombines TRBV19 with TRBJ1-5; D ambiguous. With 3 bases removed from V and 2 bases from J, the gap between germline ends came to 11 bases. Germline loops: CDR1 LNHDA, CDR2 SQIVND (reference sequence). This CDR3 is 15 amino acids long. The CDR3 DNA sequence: TGTGCCAGTAGTATTTACGGCGGGGGCAATCAGCCCCAGCATTTT. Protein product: CASSIYGGGNQPQHF.

The CDR3 sequence is CSVEGTGSSYEQYF. The CDR3 nucleotides read TGCAGCGTTGAGGGGACAGGGAGCTCCTACGAGCAGTACTTC. The chain combines TRBV29-1 with TRBJ2-7; 9 nucleotides line up with TRBD1. Germline V lookup: CDR1 SQVTM, CDR2 ANQGSEA. Trimming removed 3 bases from V and 0 bases from J; junction bases left unmatched: 3. The CDR3 is 14 amino acids.

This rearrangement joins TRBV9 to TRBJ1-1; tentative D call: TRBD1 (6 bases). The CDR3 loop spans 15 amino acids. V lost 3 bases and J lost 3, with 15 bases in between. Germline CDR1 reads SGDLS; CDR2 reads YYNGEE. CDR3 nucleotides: TGTGCCAGCAGCGGGCGTAGGGGGGGAGACACTGAAGCTTTCTTT. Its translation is CASSGRRGGDTEAFF.

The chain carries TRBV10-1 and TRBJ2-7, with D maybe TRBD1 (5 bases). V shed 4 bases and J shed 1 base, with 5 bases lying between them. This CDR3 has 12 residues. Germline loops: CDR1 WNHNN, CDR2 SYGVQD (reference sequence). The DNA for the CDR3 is TGCGCCAGCAGTGGACAGTCCTACGAGCAGTACTTC. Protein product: CASSGQSYEQYF.

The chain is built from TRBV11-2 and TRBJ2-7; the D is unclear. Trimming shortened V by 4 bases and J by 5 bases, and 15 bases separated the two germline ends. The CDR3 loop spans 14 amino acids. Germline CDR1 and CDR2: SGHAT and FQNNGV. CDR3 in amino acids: CASSYAKAWDEQYF. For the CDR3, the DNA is TGTGCCAGCAGCTACGCCAAGGCTTGGGACGAGCAGTACTTC.

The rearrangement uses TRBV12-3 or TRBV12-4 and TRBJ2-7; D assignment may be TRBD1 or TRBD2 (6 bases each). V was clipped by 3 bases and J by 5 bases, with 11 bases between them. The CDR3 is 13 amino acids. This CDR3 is CASSFSGGHEQYF. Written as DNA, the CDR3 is TGTGCCAGCAGTTTTTCCGGGGGCCACGAGCAGTACTTC.

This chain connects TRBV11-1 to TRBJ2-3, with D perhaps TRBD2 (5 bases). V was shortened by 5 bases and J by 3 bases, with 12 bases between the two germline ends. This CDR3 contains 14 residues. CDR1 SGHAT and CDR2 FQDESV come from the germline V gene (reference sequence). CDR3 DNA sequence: TGTGCCAGCAGCCGCCTCGGGGATACAGATACGCAGTATTTT. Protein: CASSRLGDTDTQYF.

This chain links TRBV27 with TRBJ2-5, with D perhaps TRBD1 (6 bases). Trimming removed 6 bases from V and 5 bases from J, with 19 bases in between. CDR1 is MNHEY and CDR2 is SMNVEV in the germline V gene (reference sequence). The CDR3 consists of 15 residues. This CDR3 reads CASSPTRVTGETQYF. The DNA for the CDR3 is TGTGCCAGCAGCCCCACTCGGGTAACAGGGGAGACCCAGTACTTC.

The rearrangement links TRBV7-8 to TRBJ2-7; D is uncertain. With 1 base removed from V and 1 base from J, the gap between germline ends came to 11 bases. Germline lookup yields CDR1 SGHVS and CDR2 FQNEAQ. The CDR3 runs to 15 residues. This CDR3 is CASSLVGQPSYEQYF. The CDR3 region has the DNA TGTGCCAGCAGCTTAGTCGGTCAGCCTTCCTACGAGCAGTACTTC.

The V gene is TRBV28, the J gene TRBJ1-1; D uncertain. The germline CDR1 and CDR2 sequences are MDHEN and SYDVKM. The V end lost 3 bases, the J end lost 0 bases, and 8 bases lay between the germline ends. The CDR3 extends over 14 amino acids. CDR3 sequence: CASSFFSVNTEAFF. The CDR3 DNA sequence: TGTGCCAGCAGTTTTTTTAGCGTGAACACTGAAGCTTTCTTT. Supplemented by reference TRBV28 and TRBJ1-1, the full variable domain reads DVKVTQSSRYLVKRTGEKVFLECVQDMDHENMFWYRQDPGLGLRLIYFSYDVKMKEKGDIPEGYSVSREKKERFSLILESASTNQTSMYLCASSFFSVNTEAFFGQGTRLTVV.

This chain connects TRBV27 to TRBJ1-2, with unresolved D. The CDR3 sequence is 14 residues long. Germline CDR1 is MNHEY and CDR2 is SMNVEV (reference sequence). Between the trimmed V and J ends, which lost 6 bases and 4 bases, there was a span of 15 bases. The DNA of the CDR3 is TGTGCCAGCAGCTACGCTCGGGGTGGCTATGGCTACACCTTC. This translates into CASSYARGGYGYTF.

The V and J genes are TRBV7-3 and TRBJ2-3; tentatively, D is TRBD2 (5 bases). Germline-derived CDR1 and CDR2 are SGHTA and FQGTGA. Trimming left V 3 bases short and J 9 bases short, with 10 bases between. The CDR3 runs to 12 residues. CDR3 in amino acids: CASSFREETQYF. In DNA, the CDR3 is TGTGCCAGCAGCTTTCGGGAAGAAACGCAGTATTTT.

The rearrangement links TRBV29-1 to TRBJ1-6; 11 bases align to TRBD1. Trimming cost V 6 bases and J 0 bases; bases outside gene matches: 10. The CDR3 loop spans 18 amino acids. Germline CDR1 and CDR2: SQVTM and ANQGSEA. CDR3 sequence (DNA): TGCAGCGTCTACGGGGGACAGGGGGTGAGCTCCTATAATTCACCCCTCCACTTT. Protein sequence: CSVYGGQGVSSYNSPLHF.

The CDR3 is CSARRGPNQPQHF. The DNA of the CDR3 is TGCAGCGCTAGGAGGGGCCCCAATCAGCCCCAGCATTTT. The rearrangement uses TRBV29-1 and TRBJ1-5; perhaps TRBD1 as D (5 bases). The CDR3 totals 13 residues. The V end was cut by 7 bases, the J end by 3 bases, with 13 bases between. The V gene's germline CDR1 is SQVTM and CDR2 ANQGSEA.